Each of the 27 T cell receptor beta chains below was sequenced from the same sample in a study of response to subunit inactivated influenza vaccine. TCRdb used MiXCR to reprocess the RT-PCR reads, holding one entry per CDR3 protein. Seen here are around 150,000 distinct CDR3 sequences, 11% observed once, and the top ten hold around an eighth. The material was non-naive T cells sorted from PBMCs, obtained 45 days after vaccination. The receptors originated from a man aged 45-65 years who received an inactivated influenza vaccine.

The CDR3 region has the DNA TGCAGTGCGGAGACTAGCGGTTCGGAGACCCAGTACTTC. Translation: CSAETSGSETQYF. The chain couples TRBV20-1 to TRBJ2-5, with 9 bases identical to TRBD2. The CDR3 runs to 13 residues. The V gene end was trimmed by 6 bases and the J gene end by 5 bases; junction bases not matched to a gene: 7. CDR1 is DFQATT, CDR2 SNEGSKA, per germline (reference sequence).

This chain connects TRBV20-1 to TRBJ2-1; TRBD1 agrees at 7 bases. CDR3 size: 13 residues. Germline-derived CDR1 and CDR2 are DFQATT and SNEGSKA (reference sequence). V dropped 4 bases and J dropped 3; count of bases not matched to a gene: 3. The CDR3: CSATGTDYNEQFF. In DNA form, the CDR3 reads TGCAGTGCTACCGGGACAGACTACAATGAGCAGTTCTTC.

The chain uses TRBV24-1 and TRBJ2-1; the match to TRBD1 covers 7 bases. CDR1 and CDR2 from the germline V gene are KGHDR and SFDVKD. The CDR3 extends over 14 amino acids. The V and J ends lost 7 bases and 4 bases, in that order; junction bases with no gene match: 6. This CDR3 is CATSTGTVYNEQFF. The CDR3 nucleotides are TGTGCCACCAGCACCGGGACAGTTTACAATGAGCAGTTCTTC.

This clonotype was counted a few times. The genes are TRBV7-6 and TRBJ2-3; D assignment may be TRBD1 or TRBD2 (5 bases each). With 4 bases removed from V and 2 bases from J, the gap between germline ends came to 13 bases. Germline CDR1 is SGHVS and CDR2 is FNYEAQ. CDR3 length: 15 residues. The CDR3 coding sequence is TGTGCCAGCAGCTCCCGGACGGGGCTCACAGATACGCAGTATTTT. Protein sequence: CASSSRTGLTDTQYF.

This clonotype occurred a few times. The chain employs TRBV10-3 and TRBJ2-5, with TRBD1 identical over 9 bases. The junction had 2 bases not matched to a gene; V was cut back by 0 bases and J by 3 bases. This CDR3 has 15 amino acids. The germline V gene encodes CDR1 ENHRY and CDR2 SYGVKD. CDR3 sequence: CAISESGQGKETQYF. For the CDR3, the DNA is TGTGCCATCAGTGAGTCAGGACAGGGGAAAGAGACCCAGTACTTC.

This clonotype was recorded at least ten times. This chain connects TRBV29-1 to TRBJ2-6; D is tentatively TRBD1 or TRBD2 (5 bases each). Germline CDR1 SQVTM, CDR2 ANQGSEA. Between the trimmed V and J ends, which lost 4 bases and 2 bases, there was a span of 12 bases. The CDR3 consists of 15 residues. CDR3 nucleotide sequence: TGCAGCGTTGGGACCGGGACGGCTGGGGCCAACGTCCTGACTTTC. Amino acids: CSVGTGTAGANVLTF.

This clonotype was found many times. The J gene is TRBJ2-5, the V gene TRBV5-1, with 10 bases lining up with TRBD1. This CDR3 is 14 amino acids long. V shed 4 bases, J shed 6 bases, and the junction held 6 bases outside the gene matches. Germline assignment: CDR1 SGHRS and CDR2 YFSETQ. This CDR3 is CASSPGQGRKTQYF. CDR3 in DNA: TGCGCCAGCAGCCCGGGACAGGGGAGAAAGACCCAGTACTTC. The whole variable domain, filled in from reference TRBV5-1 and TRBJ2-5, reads KAGVTQTPRYLIKTRGQQVTLSCSPISGHRSVSWYQQTPGQGLQFLFEYFSETQRNKGNFPGRFSGRQFSNSRSEMNVSTLELGDSALYLCASSPGQGRKTQYFGPGTRLLVL.

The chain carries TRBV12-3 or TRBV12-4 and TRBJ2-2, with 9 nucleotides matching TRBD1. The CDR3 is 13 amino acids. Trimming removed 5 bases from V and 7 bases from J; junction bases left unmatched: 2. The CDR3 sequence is CASSDRGFGELFF. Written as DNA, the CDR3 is TGTGCCAGCAGTGACAGGGGGTTCGGGGAGCTGTTTTTT.

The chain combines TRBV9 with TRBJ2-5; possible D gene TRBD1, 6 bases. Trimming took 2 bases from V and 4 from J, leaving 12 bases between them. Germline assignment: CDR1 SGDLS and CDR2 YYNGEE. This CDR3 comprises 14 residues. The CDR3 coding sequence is TGTGCCAGCAGCGTTACAGGGAACCGAGAGACCCAGTACTTC. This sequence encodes CASSVTGNRETQYF. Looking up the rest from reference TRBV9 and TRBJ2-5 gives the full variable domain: DSGVTQTPKHLITATGQRVTLRCSPRSGDLSVYWYQQSLDQGLQFLIQYYNGEERAKGNILERFSAQQFPDLHSELNLSSLELGDSALYFCASSVTGNRETQYFGPGTRLLVL.

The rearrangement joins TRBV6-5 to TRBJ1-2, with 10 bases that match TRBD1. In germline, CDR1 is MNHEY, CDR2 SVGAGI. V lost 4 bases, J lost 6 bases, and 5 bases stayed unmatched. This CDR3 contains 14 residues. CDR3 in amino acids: CASSWTGGGNGYTF. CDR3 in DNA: TGTGCCAGCAGTTGGACAGGGGGGGGAAATGGCTACACCTTC.

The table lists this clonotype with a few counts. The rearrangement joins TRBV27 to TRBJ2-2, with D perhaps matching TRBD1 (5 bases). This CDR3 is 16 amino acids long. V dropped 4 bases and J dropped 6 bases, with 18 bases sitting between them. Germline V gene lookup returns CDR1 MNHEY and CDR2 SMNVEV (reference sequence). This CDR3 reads CASSSLVARGSGELFF. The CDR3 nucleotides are TGTGCCAGCAGTTCGCTCGTCGCTAGGGGATCCGGGGAGCTGTTTTTT.

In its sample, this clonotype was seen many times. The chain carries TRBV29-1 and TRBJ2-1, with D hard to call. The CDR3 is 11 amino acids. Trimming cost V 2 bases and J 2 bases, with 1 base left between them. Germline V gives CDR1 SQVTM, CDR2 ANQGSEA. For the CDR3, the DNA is TGCAGCGTTGAACCCTACAATGAGCAGTTCTTC. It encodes CSVEPYNEQFF.

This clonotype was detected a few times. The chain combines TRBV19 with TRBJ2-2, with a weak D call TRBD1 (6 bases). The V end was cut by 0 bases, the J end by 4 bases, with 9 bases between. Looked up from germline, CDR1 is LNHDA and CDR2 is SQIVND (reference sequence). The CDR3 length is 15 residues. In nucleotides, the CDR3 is TGTGCCAGTAGTATAGAAAGGGGGACCACCGGGGAGCTGTTTTTT. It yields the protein CASSIERGTTGELFF. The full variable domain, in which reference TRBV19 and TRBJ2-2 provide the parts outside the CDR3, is DGGITQSPKYLFRKEGQNVTLSCEQNLNHDAMYWYRQDPGQGLRLIYYSQIVNDFQKGDIAEGYSVSREKKESFPLTVTSAQKNPTAFYLCASSIERGTTGELFFGEGSRLTVL.

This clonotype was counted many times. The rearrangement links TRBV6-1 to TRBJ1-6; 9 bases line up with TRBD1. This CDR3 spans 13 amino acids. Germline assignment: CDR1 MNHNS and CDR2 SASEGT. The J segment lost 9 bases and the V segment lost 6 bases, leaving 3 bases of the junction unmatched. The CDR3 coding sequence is TGTGCCAGCAGCTGGGGACAGGGTTCACCCCTCCACTTT. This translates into CASSWGQGSPLHF.

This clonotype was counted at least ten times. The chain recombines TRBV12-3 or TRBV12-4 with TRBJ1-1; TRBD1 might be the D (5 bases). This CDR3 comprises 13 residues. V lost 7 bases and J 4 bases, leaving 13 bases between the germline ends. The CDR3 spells CASTARGGTEAFF. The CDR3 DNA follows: TGTGCCAGCACCGCAAGGGGCGGCACTGAAGCTTTCTTT.

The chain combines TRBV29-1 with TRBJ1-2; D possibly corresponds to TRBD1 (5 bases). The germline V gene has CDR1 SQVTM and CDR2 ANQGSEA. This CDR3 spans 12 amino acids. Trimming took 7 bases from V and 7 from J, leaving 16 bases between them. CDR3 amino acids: CSADPPRAGYTF. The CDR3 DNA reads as TGCAGCGCCGATCCGCCCAGGGCTGGCTACACCTTC.

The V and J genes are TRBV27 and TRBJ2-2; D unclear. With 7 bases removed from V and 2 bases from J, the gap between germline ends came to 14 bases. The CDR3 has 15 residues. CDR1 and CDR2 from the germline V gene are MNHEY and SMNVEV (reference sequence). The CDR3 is CASKPWQKNTGELFF. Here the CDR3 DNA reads TGTGCCAGCAAACCGTGGCAGAAAAACACCGGGGAGCTGTTTTTT.

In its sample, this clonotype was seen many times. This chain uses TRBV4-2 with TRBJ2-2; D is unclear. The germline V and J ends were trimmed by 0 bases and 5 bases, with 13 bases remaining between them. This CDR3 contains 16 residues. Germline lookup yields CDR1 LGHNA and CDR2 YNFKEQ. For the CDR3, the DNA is TGTGCCAGCAGCCAAGATCGCGATTTTAGGACCGGGGAGCTGTTTTTT. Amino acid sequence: CASSQDRDFRTGELFF.

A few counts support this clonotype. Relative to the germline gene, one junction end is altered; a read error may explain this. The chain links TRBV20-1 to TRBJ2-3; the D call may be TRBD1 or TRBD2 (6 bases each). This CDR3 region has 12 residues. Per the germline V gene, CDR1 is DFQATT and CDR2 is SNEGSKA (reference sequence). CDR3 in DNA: TGCAGTGCTAGCGGGGGCACAGCTACGCAGTATTTT. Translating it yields CSASGGTATQYF.

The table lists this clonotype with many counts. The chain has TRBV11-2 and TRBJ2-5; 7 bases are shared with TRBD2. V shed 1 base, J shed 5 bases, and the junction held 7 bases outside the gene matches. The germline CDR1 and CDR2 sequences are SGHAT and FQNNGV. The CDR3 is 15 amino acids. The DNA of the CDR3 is TGTGCCAGCAGCTTAGCGAGCGGGATACGGGAGACCCAGTACTTC. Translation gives CASSLASGIRETQYF.

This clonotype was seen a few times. CDR3 nucleotide sequence: TGCAGTGCTAAAGACAGGGAGGGCTACGAGCAGTACTTC. It is translated as CSAKDREGYEQYF. The V gene is TRBV20-1, the J gene TRBJ2-7; D could derive from TRBD1 or TRBD2 (7 bases each). Per the germline V gene, CDR1 is DFQATT and CDR2 is SNEGSKA (reference sequence). V was shortened by 4 bases and J by 3 bases, with 13 bases between the two germline ends. This CDR3 comprises 13 residues.

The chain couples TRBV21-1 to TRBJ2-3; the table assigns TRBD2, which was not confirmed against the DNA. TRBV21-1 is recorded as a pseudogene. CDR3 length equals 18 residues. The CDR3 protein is CASSKDPLAGGLTDTQYF. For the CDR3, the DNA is TGTGCCAGCAGCAAAGACCCACTAGCGGGGGGACTCACAGATACGCAGTATTTT.

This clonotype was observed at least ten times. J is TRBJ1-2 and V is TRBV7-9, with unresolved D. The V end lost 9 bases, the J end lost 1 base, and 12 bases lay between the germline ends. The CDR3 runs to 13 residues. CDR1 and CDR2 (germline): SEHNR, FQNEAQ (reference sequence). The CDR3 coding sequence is TGTGCCAGTAGCCCTACGTTTAACTATGGCTACACCTTC. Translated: CASSPTFNYGYTF.

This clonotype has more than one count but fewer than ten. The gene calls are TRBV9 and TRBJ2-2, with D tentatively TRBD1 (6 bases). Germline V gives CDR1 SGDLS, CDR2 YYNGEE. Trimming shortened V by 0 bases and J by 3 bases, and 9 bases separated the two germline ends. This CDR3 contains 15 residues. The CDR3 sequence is CASSVEGTHTGELFF. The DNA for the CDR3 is TGTGCCAGCAGCGTAGAAGGGACACACACCGGGGAGCTGTTTTTT.

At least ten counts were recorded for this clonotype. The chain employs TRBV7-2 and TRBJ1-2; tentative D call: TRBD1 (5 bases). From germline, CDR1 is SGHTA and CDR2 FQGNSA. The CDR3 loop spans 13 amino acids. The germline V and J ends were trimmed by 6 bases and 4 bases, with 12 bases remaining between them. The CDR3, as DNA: TGTGCCAGCAGTTACCGGGGCAGCTATGGCTACACCTTC. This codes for CASSYRGSYGYTF.

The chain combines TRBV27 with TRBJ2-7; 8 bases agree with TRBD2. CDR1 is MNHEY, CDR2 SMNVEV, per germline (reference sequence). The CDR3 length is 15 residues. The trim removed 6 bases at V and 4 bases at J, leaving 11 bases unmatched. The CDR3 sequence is CASSSGTRGTYEQYF. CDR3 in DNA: TGTGCCAGCAGCAGCGGGACTAGGGGCACATACGAGCAGTACTTC.

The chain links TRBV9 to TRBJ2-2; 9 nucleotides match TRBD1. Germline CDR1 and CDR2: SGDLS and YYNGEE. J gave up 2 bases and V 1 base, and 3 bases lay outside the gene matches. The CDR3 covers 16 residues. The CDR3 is CASSVRTGVNTGELFF. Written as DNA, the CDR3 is TGTGCCAGCAGCGTACGGACAGGGGTTAACACCGGGGAGCTGTTTTTT.